Following are 17 T cell receptor beta chains from one sample sequenced in a study of blood T cell repertoires in COVID-19. Sequenced by immunoSEQ multiplex PCR; TCRdb stores in-frame clones only, minus some. The sample carries about 410,000 clones, about nine tenths recorded once. Sequencing input: peripheral blood. The receptors derive from a woman aged 30 to 39 with active or convalescent COVID-19.

The rearrangement uses TRBV2 and TRBJ1-1; 7 bases match TRBD1. The trim removed 6 bases at V and 3 bases at J, leaving 13 bases unmatched. Germline-derived CDR1 and CDR2 are SNHLY and FYNNEI. The CDR3 consists of 16 residues. The CDR3 DNA is TGTGCCAGCAGGACCCGCGACAGGGTCTTACACACTGAAGCTTTCTTT. Protein: CASRTRDRVLHTEAFF. The variable domain in full, completed from reference TRBV2 and TRBJ1-1, reads EPEVTQTPSHQVTQMGQEVILRCVPISNHLYFYWYRQILGQKVEFLVSFYNNEISEKSEIFDDQFSVERPDGSNFTLKIRSTKLEDSAMYFCASRTRDRVLHTEAFFGQGTRLTVV.

The genes are TRBV9 and TRBJ1-6; D is ambiguous. The V gene lost 0 bases and the J gene lost 7 bases, with 11 bases spanning the gap. The CDR3 totals 15 residues. From germline, CDR1 is SGDLS and CDR2 YYNGEE. The CDR3: CASSVGQTNNSPLHF. Written as DNA, the CDR3 is TGTGCCAGCAGCGTAGGTCAGACTAACAATTCACCCCTCCACTTT.

The chain uses TRBV4-2 and TRBJ2-7; the match to TRBD2 covers 11 bases. The germline CDR1 and CDR2 sequences are LGHNA and YNFKEQ. The V gene end was trimmed by 6 bases and the J gene end by 0 bases; junction bases not matched to a gene: 7. The CDR3 runs to 16 residues. This CDR3 is CASSHLAGGSSYEQYF. CDR3 nucleotide sequence: TGTGCCAGCAGTCATCTAGCGGGAGGAAGCTCCTACGAGCAGTACTTC.

This chain uses TRBV6-5 with TRBJ1-5; 11 nucleotides align to TRBD1. Germline V gene sequence: CDR1 MNHEY, CDR2 SVGAGI. The CDR3 spans 15 residues. Trimming took 6 bases from V and 6 from J; bases not matched to a gene: 7. CDR3 DNA sequence: TGTGCCAGCAGCCGGGGACAGGGGGGAAGTCAGCCCCAGCATTTT. It is translated as CASSRGQGGSQPQHF.

V is TRBV13 and J is TRBJ2-7; 7 bases align to TRBD2. V trimming: 0 bases; J trimming: 3 bases; junction bases outside the gene matches: 5. The CDR3 extends over 15 amino acids. Germline CDR1 is PRHDT and CDR2 is FYEKMQ (reference sequence). The DNA for the CDR3 is TGTGCCAGCAGCTTAGGCATTGGGGGGGGCTACGAGCAGTACTTC. The encoded protein is CASSLGIGGGYEQYF.

The gene calls are TRBV6-2 or TRBV6-3 and TRBJ2-6, with D maybe TRBD2 (6 bases). The CDR3 contains 17 residues. From germline, CDR1 is MNHEY and CDR2 SVGEGT. Trimming left V 2 bases short and J 0 bases short, with 11 bases between. The CDR3: CASSYNAGISGANVLTF. As DNA, the CDR3 is TGTGCCAGCAGTTACAATGCGGGAATCTCTGGGGCCAACGTCCTGACTTTC.

The gene calls are TRBV6-5 and TRBJ2-1, with D possibly TRBD2 on 5 matching bases. The CDR3 has 14 residues. Trimming shortened V by 6 bases and J by 15 bases, and 24 bases separated the two germline ends. The germline gives CDR1 MNHEY, CDR2 SVGAGI. CDR3 nucleotide sequence: TGTGCCAGCAGGCAGATATTGACCTCCGGGGAGACGTTCTTC. Translated, it gives CASRQILTSGETFF.

The chain carries TRBV6-5 and TRBJ2-1; 8 positions match TRBD2. The V gene's germline CDR1 is MNHEY and CDR2 SVGAGI. Unmatched junction bases numbered 3, after V lost 2 bases and J lost 0 bases. The CDR3 totals 16 residues. The CDR3: CASSYVSGSSYNEQFF. CDR3 DNA: TGTGCCAGCAGTTACGTCAGCGGGAGCTCCTACAATGAGCAGTTCTTC.

The chain is built from TRBV3-1 (or the pseudogene TRBV3-2) and TRBJ1-2; D is ambiguous. The CDR3 consists of 13 residues. The V end lost 1 base, the J end lost 5 bases, and 8 bases lay between the germline ends. Germline CDR1 is LGHDT and CDR2 is YNNKEL (reference sequence). The CDR3 sequence is CASSQGSVYGYTF. The DNA of the CDR3 is TGTGCCAGCAGCCAAGGTTCCGTATATGGCTACACCTTC.

This chain joins TRBV27 and TRBJ2-6; 8 nucleotides match TRBD1. Germline loops: CDR1 MNHEY, CDR2 SMNVEV (reference sequence). The CDR3 has 20 amino acids. V dropped 0 bases and J dropped 0; count of bases not matched to a gene: 10. In nucleotides, the CDR3 is TGTGCCAGCAGTTTATCGACCGGGACAGGCAACTACTCTGGGGCCAACGTCCTGACTTTC. Protein: CASSLSTGTGNYSGANVLTF.

The rearrangement links TRBV5-6 to TRBJ1-4, with 9 positions matching TRBD1. V shed 4 bases and J 7 bases; nucleotides not matched to a gene: 11. This CDR3 has 16 amino acids. Germline values: CDR1 SGHDT, CDR2 YYEEEE. CDR3 coding DNA: TGTGCCAGCAGCCTTCCCGGGACAGGGCGGGCTGAAAAACTGTTTTTT. The encoded protein is CASSLPGTGRAEKLFF.

The chain joins TRBV6-1 to TRBJ1-1; D uncertain. Trimming cost V 2 bases and J 0 bases, with 4 bases left between them. The CDR3 covers 13 residues. In germline, CDR1 is MNHNS, CDR2 SASEGT. CDR3 coding DNA: TGTGCCAGCAGTGAAATTATGAACACTGAAGCTTTCTTT. Its translation is CASSEIMNTEAFF.

The gene calls are TRBV3-1 (or the pseudogene TRBV3-2) and TRBJ1-1; a weak D match, TRBD1 (5 bases). The CDR3 consists of 14 residues. Germline assignment: CDR1 LGHDT and CDR2 YNNKEL (reference sequence). Trimming removed 5 bases from V and 1 base from J, with 11 bases in between. This chain's CDR3 is CASSSGYRNTEAFF. DNA for the CDR3: TGTGCCAGCAGCTCAGGGTACAGGAACACTGAAGCTTTCTTT.

This clone was observed once. Other DNA sequences in this sample translate to the same CDR3. The chain has TRBV27 and TRBJ2-1, with D perhaps TRBD2 (6 bases). The V gene lost 0 bases and the J gene lost 3 bases, with 9 bases spanning the gap. The V gene's germline CDR1 is MNHEY and CDR2 SMNVEV (reference sequence). This CDR3 region has 15 residues. CDR3 region: CASSLSGSSYNEQFF. Written as DNA, the CDR3 is TGTGCCAGCAGTTTATCCGGGAGCAGCTACAATGAGCAGTTCTTC.

The chain couples TRBV19 to TRBJ1-4; D is perhaps TRBD1 (6 bases). CDR3 size: 16 residues. The V end was cut by 6 bases, the J end by 10 bases, with 24 bases between. The germline CDR1 and CDR2 sequences are LNHDA and SQIVND (reference sequence). The CDR3: CASRAELQGTIVKLFF. The CDR3 nucleotides are TGTGCCAGTAGGGCCGAGCTTCAGGGGACGATTGTAAAACTGTTTTTT.

The chain employs TRBV6-2 or TRBV6-3 and TRBJ2-2; D is unclear. The CDR3 sequence is 17 residues long. The germline V and J ends were trimmed by 5 bases and 2 bases, with 18 bases remaining between them. Per germline, CDR1 MNHEY and CDR2 SVGEGT. The DNA of the CDR3 is TGTGCCAGCAGTATACTGAGGTGGCAGAAAAACACCGGGGAGCTGTTTTTT. Translated, it gives CASSILRWQKNTGELFF.

The V call is TRBV12-5, the J call TRBJ1-5; TRBD1 matches at 7 bases. After removal of 4 bases from V and 5 bases from J, the junction contained 23 bases not matched to a gene. Germline CDR1 and CDR2: LGHNT and FRNRAP. The CDR3 is 20 amino acids. The CDR3 region is CASGSSPSTGRAMEDQPQHF. The CDR3 DNA reads as TGTGCTAGTGGTTCCAGCCCATCGACAGGGAGAGCGATGGAGGATCAGCCCCAGCATTTT.